Sequencing of this T cell receptor beta chain was carried out in a study of OX40 agonist ivuxolimab in advanced cancers. Produced via immunoSEQ multiplex PCR; TCRdb's table is partial and in-frame only. This table holds roughly 100,000 clones, around 91% found once. Germline trimming cut 0 bases from V and 5 bases from J; bases unmatched to any gene: 9. The CDR3 loop spans 16 amino acids. Germline CDR1 reads SGHDN; CDR2 reads FVKESK. This clone was observed a single time. V and J are TRBV14 and TRBJ2-7, with 8 bases fitting TRBD2. Sequencing was performed on CD4+ or CD8+ T cells sorted from blood, taken in a trial of the OX40 agonist ivuxolimab. The sequence was collected from an adult with an advanced solid tumor such as melanoma, head and neck, liver or kidney cancer. Here the CDR3 reads CASSQDLLGLADEQYF. CDR3 sequence (DNA): TGTGCCAGCAGCCAAGATCTGTTAGGACTAGCAGACGAGCAGTACTTC.